This T cell receptor (beta chain) originates from a study of graft-versus-host responses after intestinal transplantation. Study background: Induction using anti-thymocyte globulin, followed by tacrolimus and steroids for approximately 3 years, was given to all recipients.

Libraries were prepared by immunoSEQ multiplex PCR; TCRdb keeps only in-frame clonotypes and omits some of them. The data contain roughly 100,000 clones, approximately 93% of them seen just once; the ten biggest clones take up approximately 1.2%. This CDR3 is 15 amino acids long. Germline values: CDR1 MNHNY, CDR2 SVGAGI (reference sequence). Study findings and constraints: The presence of high graft-versus-host to host-versus-graft clonal ratios in allografts characterized patients with graft-donor T cell macrochimerism.

Remarks on this clone: The antigen remains unidentified.

The J gene is TRBJ2-1, the V gene TRBV6-6; 8 bases are shared with TRBD2. This receptor was identified in a human donor who received an intestinal transplant. Specimen: unstimulated CD8+ T cells sorted from spleen or lymph node cells, collected before intestinal transplant. The CDR3 spells CSRAGASSSYNEQFF. CDR3 coding DNA: TGTTCTAGAGCGGGGGCTTCAAGCTCCTACAATGAGCAGTTCTTC.